The rows below give T cell receptor beta chains drawn from one sample of a study of T cells after yellow fever vaccination. TCRdb recomputed calls from the 5' RACE reads with MiXCR, one row per CDR3 protein. In the table there are approximately 150,000 distinct CDR3 sequences, approximately 6.2% of which are singletons. Specimen: CD4+ T cells sorted from PBMCs, collected on the day of the first yellow fever vaccination. Receptor source: a man in his late teens or twenties who received the YFV17D yellow fever vaccine. The CDR3 runs from the conserved cysteine through the conserved F or W. Clone size is stated in some rows and not others, as once, few, many or a class when expanded.

j_call	v_call	clone_size	cdr3_aa
TRBJ1-1	TRBV7-2	few	CASSLQPRNTEAFF
TRBJ2-2	TRBV7-2	many	CASSSWQGRYTGELFF
TRBJ1-2	TRBV20-1	many	CSARSTGDGYTF
TRBJ2-1	TRBV12-3/TRBV12-4	-	CSSTQGQGVNEQFF
TRBJ1-6	TRBV4-2	few	CASSQEVDSPLHF
TRBJ1-1	TRBV12-3/TRBV12-4	many	CASTPGRTNTEAFF
TRBJ2-3	TRBV11-2	-	CASSPHSDTQYF
TRBJ2-1	TRBV24-1	many	CATSDLGRGNEQFF
TRBJ2-1	TRBV7-6	many	CASSGTRGGSYNEQFF
TRBJ2-5	TRBV5-1	many	CASSSGGSQETQYF
TRBJ2-3	TRBV5-6	many	CASRSGGGATDTQYF
TRBJ2-2	TRBV7-9	-	CARGPARAGELFF
TRBJ1-1	TRBV7-2	many	CASSQSRWNTEAFF
TRBJ1-2	TRBV10-3	-	CAISAGTGTTNYGYTF
TRBJ1-5	TRBV23-1	-	CASRTTQGRDQPQHF
TRBJ2-1	TRBV27	few	CASSPQGGNEQFF
TRBJ2-3	TRBV27	many	CASSNPTDGTDTQYF
TRBJ1-1	TRBV5-1	many	CASKRGLFNTEAFF
TRBJ1-2	TRBV25-1	few	CASSDLDSYGYTF
TRBJ2-2	TRBV4-1	-	CASSQANMGLSTGELFF